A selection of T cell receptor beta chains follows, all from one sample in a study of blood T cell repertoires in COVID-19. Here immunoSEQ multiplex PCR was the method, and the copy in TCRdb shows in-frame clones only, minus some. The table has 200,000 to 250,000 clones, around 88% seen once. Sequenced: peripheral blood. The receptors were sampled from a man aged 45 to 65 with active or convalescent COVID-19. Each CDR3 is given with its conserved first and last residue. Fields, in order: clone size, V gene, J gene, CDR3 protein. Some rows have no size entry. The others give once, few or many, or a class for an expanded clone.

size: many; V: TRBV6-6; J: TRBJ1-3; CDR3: CASSPLGDGNTIYF
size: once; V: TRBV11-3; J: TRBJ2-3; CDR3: CASSLLGLLTTDTQYF
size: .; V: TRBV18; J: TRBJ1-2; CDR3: CASSPYQGQGARGYTF
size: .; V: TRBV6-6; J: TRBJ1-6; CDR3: CASSRDRANSPLHF
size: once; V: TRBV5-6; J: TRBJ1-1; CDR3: CASSPTQGMIEAFF
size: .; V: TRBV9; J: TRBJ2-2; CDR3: CASSLAVLTGELFF
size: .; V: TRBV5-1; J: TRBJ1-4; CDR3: CASNRFGQGGEKLFF
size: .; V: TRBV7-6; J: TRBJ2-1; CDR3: CASSLDGTSGSSYNEQFF
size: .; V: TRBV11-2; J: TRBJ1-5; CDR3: CASSLDPGRNQPQHF
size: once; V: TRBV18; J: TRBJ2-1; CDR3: CASSPPTGRNEQFF
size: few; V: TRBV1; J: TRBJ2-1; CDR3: CTSSQDRETTPLSYNEQFF
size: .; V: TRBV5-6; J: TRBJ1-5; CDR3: CASSFRGPSNQPQHF
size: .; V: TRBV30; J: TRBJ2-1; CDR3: CAWTQGPYNEQFF
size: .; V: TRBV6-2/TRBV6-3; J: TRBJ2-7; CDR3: CASSYDLEGQGYSYEQYF
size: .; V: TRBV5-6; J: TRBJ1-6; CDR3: CASSLAWSSYNSPLHF
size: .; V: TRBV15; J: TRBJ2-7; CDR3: CATSSRGAGSSYEQYF
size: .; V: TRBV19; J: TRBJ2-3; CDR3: CASQTSGATDTQYF
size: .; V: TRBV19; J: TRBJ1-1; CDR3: CASKGDMNTEAFF
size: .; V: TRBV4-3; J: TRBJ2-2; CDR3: CASSQYPSGGYTGELFF
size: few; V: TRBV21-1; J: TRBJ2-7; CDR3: CASSKVSSGRSYEQYF
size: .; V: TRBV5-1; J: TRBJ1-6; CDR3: CASSAGTNSYNSPLHF
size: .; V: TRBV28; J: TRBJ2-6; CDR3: CASSLSGANVLTF
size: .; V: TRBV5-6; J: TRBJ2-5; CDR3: CASSPKGKAGETQYF
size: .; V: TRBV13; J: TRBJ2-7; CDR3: CASSATVTYEQYF
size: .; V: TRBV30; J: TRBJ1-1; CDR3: CAWRWAGSYTEAFF
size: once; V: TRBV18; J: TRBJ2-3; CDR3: CASSPPPGQGYGDTQYF
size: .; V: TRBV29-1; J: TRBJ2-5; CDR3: CSVAGRVPSQTQYF
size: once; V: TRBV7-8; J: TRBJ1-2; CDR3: CASSSPRGSNYGYTF
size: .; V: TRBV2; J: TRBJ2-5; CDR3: CASSGTEYQETQYF
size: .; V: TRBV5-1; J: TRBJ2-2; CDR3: CASRPRLAGGFANTGELFF
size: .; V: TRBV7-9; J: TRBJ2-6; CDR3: CASSFRTGKNSGANVLTF
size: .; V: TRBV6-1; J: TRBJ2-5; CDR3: CASSGWPGTPKETQYF
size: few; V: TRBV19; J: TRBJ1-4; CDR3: CASSAGQEKLFF
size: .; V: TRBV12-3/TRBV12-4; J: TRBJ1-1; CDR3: CASRRSGTEAFF
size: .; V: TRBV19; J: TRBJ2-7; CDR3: CASTGTAYEQYF
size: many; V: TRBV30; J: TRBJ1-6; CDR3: CAWKVADRENSPLHF
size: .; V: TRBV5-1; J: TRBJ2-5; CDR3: CASTGTGEETQYF
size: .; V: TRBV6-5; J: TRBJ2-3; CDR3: CASSIADFTDTQYF
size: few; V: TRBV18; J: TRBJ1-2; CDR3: CASSAGIVLGYTF
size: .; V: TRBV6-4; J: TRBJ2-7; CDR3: CASKRGPSYEQYF
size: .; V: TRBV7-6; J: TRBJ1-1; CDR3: CASSSDRFGITEAFF
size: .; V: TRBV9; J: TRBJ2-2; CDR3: CASSVTGATGELFF
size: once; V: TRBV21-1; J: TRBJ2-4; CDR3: CASSKVSLIGGRGNIQYF
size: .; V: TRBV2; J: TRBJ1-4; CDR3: CASNPGDSPAEKLFF
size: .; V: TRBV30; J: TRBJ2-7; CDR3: CAWSVLASGSSEQYF
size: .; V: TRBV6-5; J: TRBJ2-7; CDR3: CASTAGTSGSYEQYF
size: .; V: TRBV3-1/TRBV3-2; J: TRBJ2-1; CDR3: CASSQERGGYNEQFF
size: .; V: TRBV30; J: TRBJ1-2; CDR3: CAWREQGIRAYGYTF
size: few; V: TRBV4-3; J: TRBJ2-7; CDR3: CASSQDKGANYEQYF
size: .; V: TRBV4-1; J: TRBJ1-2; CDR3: CASSQGSGMANYGYTF
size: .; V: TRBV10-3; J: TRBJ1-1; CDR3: CAIRQDTEAFF
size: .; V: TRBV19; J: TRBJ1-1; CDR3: CASSIIRGRNTEAFF
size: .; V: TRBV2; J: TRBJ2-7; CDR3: CASSEARGRGSYEQYF